A selection of T cell receptor beta chains follows, all from one sample in a study of control samples from healthy donors and cancer patients. Assay: immunoSEQ multiplex PCR; the TCRdb copy retains only in-frame clones and omits some. The data hold 70,000 to 80,000 clones, with roughly 90% observed a single time. Sequencing was done on a sample of PBMCs. Source of these receptors: a woman aged 45-60 years with colorectal cancer. Both conserved end residues are part of each CDR3.

J gene: TRBJ2-5
V gene: TRBV25-1
CDR3 length: 16
CDR3 protein: CASSESGGGRQETQYF

J gene: TRBJ1-4
V gene: TRBV12-5
CDR3 length: 18
CDR3 protein: CASGLVPGTGTVNEKLFF

J gene: TRBJ2-2
V gene: TRBV28
CDR3 length: 16
CDR3 protein: CASSLYPGLASGELFF

J gene: TRBJ1-2
V gene: TRBV2
CDR3 length: 12
CDR3 protein: CASSGQFYGYTF

J gene: TRBJ1-2
V gene: TRBV19
CDR3 length: 17
CDR3 protein: CASTITSGTGVVYGYTF

J gene: TRBJ2-5
V gene: TRBV20-1
CDR3 length: 14
CDR3 protein: CSASGQGFEETQYF

J gene: TRBJ1-2
V gene: TRBV12-3/TRBV12-4
CDR3 length: 12
CDR3 protein: CASSSVDYGYTF

J gene: TRBJ2-1
V gene: TRBV6-5
CDR3 length: 14
CDR3 protein: CASTQTGTNNEQFF

J gene: TRBJ2-3
V gene: TRBV19
CDR3 length: 13
CDR3 protein: CVPGGQGRNTQYF

J gene: TRBJ1-5
V gene: TRBV6-2/TRBV6-3
CDR3 length: 17
CDR3 protein: CASSYHGTGVGNQPQHF

J gene: TRBJ1-1
V gene: TRBV12-3/TRBV12-4
CDR3 length: 13
CDR3 protein: CATRTGGRTEAFF

J gene: TRBJ1-1
V gene: TRBV28
CDR3 length: 17
CDR3 protein: CASSLRGAGRGLLEAFF

J gene: TRBJ2-3
V gene: TRBV19
CDR3 length: 13
CDR3 protein: CASHAGGADTQYF

J gene: TRBJ2-5
V gene: TRBV12-3/TRBV12-4
CDR3 length: 12
CDR3 protein: CASSQGAKTQYF

J gene: TRBJ2-2
V gene: TRBV24-1
CDR3 length: 15
CDR3 protein: CATSDFRKDTGELFF

J gene: TRBJ2-1
V gene: TRBV5-1
CDR3 length: 14
CDR3 protein: CATKDSPSYNEQFF